One and the same sample provided the 4 T cell receptor beta chains below, sequenced in a study of cytomegalovirus exposure and HLA in healthy donors. Profiling relied on immunoSEQ multiplex PCR, and the TCRdb table lists in-frame clones only, not all of them. The sample lists approximately 280,000 clones; 70% to 90% were seen once. The specimen was PBMCs. All receptors derive from a young woman in good health and CMV-seronegative.

This sequence joins TRBV4-3 and TRBJ1-1, with D unclear. Looked up from germline, CDR1 is LGHNA and CDR2 is YSLEER. Trimming pared 0 bases from V and 0 bases from J, leaving 5 bases between. CDR3 size: 14 residues. This CDR3 reads CASSQEQVNTEAFF. The CDR3 bases are TGCGCCAGCAGCCAAGAACAAGTGAACACTGAAGCTTTCTTT.

The chain is built from TRBV30 and TRBJ1-5, with 7 bases that match TRBD1. The ends lost 5 bases at V and 6 bases at J; junction bases unmatched: 7. Per the germline V gene, CDR1 is GTSNPN and CDR2 is SVGIG (reference sequence). The CDR3 covers 13 residues. CDR3 in amino acids: CAWAQGSGQPQHF. CDR3 coding DNA: TGTGCCTGGGCACAGGGGTCAGGTCAGCCCCAGCATTTT.

This chain uses TRBV7-9 with TRBJ2-7, with 8 nucleotides matching TRBD1. The CDR3 has 13 residues. V was clipped by 5 bases and J by 5 bases; unmatched bases: 5. Germline lookup yields CDR1 SEHNR and CDR2 FQNEAQ (reference sequence). This CDR3 reads CASSIRQGNEQYF. CDR3 nucleotide sequence: TGTGCCAGCAGCATTAGACAGGGGAACGAGCAGTACTTC. Variable domain in full (rest from reference TRBV7-9 and TRBJ2-7): DTGVSQNPRHKITKRGQNVTFRCDPISEHNRLYWYRQTLGQGPEFLTYFQNEAQLEKSRLLSDRFSAERPKGSFSTLEIQRTEQGDSAMYLCASSIRQGNEQYFGPGTRLTVT.

The chain links TRBV11-2 to TRBJ2-6, with 9 positions matching TRBD2. The trim removed 8 bases at V and 0 bases at J, leaving 11 bases unmatched. The germline V gene encodes CDR1 SGHAT and CDR2 FQNNGV. The CDR3 has 18 amino acids. The CDR3 spells CASRNLGGGGSGANVLTF. The CDR3 region has the DNA TGTGCCAGCCGCAATCTAGGCGGGGGGGGCTCTGGGGCCAACGTCCTGACTTTC. The full variable domain, completed using reference TRBV11-2 and TRBJ2-6, is EAGVAQSPRYKIIEKRQSVAFWCNPISGHATLYWYQQILGQGPKLLIQFQNNGVVDDSQLPKDRFSAERLKGVDSTLKIQPAKLEDSAVYLCASRNLGGGGSGANVLTFGAGSRLTVL.